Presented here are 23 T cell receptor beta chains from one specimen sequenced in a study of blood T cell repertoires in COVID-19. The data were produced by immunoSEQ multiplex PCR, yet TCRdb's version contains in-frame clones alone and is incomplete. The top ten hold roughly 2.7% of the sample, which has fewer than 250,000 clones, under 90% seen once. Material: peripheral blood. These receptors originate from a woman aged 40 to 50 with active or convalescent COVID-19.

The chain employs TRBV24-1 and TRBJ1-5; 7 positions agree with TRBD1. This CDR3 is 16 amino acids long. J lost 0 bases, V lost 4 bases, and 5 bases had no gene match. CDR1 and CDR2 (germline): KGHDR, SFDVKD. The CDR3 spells CATSDQTGFSNQPQHF. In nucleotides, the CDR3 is TGTGCCACCAGTGACCAGACAGGGTTTAGCAATCAGCCCCAGCATTTT.

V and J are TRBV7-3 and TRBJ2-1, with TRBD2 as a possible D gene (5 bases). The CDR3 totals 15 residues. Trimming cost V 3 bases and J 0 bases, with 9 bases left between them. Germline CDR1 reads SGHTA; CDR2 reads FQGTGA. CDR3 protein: CASSFPGSSYNEQFF. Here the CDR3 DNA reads TGTGCCAGCAGCTTCCCGGGGAGCTCCTACAATGAGCAGTTCTTC.

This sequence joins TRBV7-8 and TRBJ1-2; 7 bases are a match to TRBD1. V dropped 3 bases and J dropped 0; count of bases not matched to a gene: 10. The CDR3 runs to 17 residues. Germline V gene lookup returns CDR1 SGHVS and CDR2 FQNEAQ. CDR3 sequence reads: CASSFQASRGANYGYTF. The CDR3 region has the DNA TGTGCCAGCAGCTTCCAGGCGAGCAGGGGGGCTAACTATGGCTACACCTTC.

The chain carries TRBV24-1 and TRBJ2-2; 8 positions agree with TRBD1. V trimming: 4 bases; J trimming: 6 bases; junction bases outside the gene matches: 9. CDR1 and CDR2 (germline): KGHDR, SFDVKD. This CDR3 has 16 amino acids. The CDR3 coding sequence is TGTGCCACCAGTGACCATGACAGGGGACTGGCCGGGGAGCTGTTTTTT. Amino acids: CATSDHDRGLAGELFF.

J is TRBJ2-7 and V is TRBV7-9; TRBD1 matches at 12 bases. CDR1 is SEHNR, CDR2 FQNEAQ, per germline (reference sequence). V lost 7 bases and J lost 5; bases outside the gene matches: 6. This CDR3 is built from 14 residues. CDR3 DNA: TGTGCCAGCATTTCCGGGACAGGGGGCGACGAGCAGTACTTC. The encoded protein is CASISGTGGDEQYF.

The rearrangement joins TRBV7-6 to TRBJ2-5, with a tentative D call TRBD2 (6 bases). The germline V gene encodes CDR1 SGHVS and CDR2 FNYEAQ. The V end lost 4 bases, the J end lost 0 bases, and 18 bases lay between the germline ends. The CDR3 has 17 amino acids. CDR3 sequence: CASSSYSGLMYQETQYF. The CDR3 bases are TGTGCCAGCAGCTCCTACTCGGGACTGATGTACCAAGAGACCCAGTACTTC. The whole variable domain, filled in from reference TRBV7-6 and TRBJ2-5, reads GAGVSQSPRYKVTKRGQDVALRCDPISGHVSLYWYRQALGQGPEFLTYFNYEAQQDKSGLPNDRFSAERPEGSISTLTIQRTEQRDSAMYRCASSSYSGLMYQETQYFGPGTRLLVL.

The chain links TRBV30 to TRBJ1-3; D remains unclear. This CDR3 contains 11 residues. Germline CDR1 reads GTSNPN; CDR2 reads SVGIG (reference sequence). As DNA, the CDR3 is TGTGCGCTATACTCTGGAAACACCATATATTTT. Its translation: CALYSGNTIYF. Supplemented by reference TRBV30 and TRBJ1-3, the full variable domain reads SQTIHQWPATLVQPVGSPLSLECTVEGTSNPNLYWYRQAAGRGLQLLFYSVGIGQISSEVPQNLSASRPQDRQFILSSKKLLLSDSGFYLCALYSGNTIYFGEGSWLTVV.

In DNA, the CDR3 is TGTGCCAGTAGTATGGGACTACCCACAGATACGCAGTATTTT. This translates into CASSMGLPTDTQYF. This chain uses TRBV19 with TRBJ2-3; 7 nucleotides agree with TRBD2. Trimming at V came to 3 bases and at J to 2 bases, leaving 2 bases not matched to a gene. This CDR3 is built from 14 residues. CDR1 and CDR2 (germline): LNHDA, SQIVND (reference sequence).

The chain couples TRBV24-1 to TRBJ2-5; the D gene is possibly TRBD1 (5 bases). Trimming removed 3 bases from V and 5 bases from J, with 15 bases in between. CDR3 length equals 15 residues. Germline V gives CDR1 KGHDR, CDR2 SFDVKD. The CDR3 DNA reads TGTGCCACCAGTGATCCCGCAGGGTTTGCGGAGACCCAGTACTTC. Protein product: CATSDPAGFAETQYF.

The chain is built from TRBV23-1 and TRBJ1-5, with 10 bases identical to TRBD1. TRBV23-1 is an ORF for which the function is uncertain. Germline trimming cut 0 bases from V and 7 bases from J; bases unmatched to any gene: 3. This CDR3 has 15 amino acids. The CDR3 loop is CASSQSDRGKQPQHF. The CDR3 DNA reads TGCGCCAGCAGTCAATCGGACAGGGGGAAACAGCCCCAGCATTTT.

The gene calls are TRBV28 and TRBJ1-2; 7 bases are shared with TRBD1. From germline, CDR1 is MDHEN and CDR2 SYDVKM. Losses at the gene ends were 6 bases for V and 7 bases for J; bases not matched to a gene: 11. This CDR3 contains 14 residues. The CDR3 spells CASRSLDRVVGYTF. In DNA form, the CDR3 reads TGTGCCAGCAGATCCCTTGACAGGGTGGTTGGCTACACCTTC.

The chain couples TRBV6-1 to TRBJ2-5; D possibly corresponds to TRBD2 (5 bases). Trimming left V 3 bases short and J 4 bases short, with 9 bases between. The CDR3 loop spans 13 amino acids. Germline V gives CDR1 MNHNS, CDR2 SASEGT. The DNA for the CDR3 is TGTGCCAGCAGTGAGCTAGCTCCAGAGACCCAGTACTTC. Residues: CASSELAPETQYF.

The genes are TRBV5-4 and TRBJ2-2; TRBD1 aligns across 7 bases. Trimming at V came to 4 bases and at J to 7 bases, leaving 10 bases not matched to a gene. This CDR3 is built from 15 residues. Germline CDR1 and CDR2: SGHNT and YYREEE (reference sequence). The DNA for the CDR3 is TGTGCCAGCAGCATTGGTACAGGGGTAAACGGGGAGCTGTTTTTT. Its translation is CASSIGTGVNGELFF.

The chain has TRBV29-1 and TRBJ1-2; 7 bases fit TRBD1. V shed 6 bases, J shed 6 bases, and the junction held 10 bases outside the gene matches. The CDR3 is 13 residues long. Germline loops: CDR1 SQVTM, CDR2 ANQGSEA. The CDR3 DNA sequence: TGCAGCGTCTCGTTACAGGGGAGGAATGGCTACACCTTC. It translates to CSVSLQGRNGYTF.

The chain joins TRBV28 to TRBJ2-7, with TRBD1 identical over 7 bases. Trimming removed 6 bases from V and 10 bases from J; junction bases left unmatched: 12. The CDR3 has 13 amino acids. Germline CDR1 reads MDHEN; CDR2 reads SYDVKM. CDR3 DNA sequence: TGTGCCAGCAGATTTCCAACAGGGGAAAGACAGTACTTC. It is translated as CASRFPTGERQYF.

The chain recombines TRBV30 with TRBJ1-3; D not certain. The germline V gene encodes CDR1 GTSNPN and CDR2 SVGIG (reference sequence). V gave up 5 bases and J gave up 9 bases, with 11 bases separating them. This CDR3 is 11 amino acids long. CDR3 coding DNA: TGTGCCTGGGAGCCACTCGGCACCATATATTTT. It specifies CAWEPLGTIYF.

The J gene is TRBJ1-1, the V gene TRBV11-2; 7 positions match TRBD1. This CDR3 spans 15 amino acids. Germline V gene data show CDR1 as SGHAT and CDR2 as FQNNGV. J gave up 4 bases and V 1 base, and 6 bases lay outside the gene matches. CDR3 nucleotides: TGTGCCAGCAGCTTAGTGGCAGGGGGAGGCACTGAAGCTTTCTTT. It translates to CASSLVAGGGTEAFF.

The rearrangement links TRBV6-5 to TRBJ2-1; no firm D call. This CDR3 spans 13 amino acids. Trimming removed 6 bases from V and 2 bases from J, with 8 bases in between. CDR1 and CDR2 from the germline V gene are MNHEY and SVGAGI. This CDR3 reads CASRETAYNEQFF. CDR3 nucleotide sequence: TGTGCCAGCAGGGAGACGGCCTACAATGAGCAGTTCTTC.

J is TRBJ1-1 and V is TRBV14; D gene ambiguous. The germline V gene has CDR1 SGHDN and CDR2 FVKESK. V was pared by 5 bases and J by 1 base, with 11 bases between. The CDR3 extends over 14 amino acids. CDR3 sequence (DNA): TGTGCCAGCAGCAATTTTTACGGGAACACTGAAGCTTTCTTT. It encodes CASSNFYGNTEAFF.

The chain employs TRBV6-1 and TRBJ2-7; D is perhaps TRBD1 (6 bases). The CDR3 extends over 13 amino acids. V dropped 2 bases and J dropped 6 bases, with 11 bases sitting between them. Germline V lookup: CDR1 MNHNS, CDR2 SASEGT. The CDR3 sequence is CASSEIGGAEQYF. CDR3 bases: TGTGCCAGCAGTGAAATTGGGGGCGCCGAGCAGTACTTC.

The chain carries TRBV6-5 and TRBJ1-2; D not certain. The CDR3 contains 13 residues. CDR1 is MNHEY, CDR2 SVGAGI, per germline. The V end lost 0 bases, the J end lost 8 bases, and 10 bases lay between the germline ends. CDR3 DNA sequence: TGTGCCAGCAGTTACTCGAGTCGATCGGGCTACACCTTC. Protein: CASSYSSRSGYTF.

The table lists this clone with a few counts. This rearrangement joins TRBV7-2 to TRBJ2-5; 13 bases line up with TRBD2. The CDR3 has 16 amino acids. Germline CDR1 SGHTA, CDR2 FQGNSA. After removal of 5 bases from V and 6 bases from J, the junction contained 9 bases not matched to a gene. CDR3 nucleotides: TGTGCCAGCAGCCTCCTCCCGGGACTAGCGGGGCAGACCCAGTACTTC. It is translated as CASSLLPGLAGQTQYF.

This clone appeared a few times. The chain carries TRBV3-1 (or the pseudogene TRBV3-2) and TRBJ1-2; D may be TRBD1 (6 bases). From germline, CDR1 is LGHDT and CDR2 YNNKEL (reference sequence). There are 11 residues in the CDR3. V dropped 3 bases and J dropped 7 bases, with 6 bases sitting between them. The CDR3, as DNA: TGTGCCAGCAGCCAGGGGGCTGGCTACACCTTC. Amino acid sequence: CASSQGAGYTF.